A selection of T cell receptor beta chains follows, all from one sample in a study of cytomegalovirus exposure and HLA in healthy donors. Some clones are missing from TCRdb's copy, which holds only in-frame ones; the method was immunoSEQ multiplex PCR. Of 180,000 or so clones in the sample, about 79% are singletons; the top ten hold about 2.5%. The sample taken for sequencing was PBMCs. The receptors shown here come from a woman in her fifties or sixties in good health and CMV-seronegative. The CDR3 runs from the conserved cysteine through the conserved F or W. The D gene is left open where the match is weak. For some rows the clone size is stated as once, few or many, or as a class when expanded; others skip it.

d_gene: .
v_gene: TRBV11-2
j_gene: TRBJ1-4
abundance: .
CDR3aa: CASSLVRTTLNEKLFF
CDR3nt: TGTGCCAGCAGCTTAGTGAGGACAACACTTAATGAAAAACTGTTTTTT

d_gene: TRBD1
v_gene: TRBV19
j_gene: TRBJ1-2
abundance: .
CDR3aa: CASSTRDRPSSSYGYTF
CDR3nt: TGTGCCAGTAGTACCCGGGACAGGCCCTCGTCTAGCTATGGCTACACCTTC

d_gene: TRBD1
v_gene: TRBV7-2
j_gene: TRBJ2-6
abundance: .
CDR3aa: CASSVRGQGTSGANVLTF
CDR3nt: TGTGCCAGTTCGGTCCGGGGACAGGGTACTTCTGGGGCCAACGTCCTGACTTTC

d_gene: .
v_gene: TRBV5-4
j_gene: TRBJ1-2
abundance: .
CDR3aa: CASSFGGLDYGYTF
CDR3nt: TGTGCCAGCAGCTTCGGGGGGCTGGACTATGGCTACACCTTC

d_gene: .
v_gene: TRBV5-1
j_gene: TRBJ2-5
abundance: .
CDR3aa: CASSLVGSQETQYF
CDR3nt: TGCGCCAGCAGCTTGGTCGGTTCGCAAGAGACCCAGTACTTC

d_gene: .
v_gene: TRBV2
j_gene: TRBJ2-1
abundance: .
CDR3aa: CASSLQSYNEQFF
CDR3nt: TGTGCCAGCAGTCTACAGAGTTACAATGAGCAGTTCTTC

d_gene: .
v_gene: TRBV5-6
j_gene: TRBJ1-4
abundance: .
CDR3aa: CASSLADPGEKLFF
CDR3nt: TGTGCCAGCAGCTTGGCTGACCCGGGTGAAAAACTGTTTTTT

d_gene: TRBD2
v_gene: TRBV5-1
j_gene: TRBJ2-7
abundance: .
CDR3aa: CASRTSGRYEQYF
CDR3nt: TGCGCCAGCAGAACTAGCGGGAGATACGAGCAGTACTTC

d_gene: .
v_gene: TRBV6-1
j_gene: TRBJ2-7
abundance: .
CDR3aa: CASSEDRYEQYF
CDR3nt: TGTGCCAGCAGTGAAGACCGGTACGAGCAGTACTTC

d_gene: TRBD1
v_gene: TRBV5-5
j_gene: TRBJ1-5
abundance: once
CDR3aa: CASSSWAGGNQPQHF
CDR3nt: TGTGCCAGCAGTTCTTGGGCAGGGGGGAATCAGCCCCAGCATTTT

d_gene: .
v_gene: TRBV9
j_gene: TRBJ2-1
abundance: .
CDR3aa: CASSVGGGASYNEQFF
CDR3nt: TGTGCCAGCAGCGTAGGAGGGGGGGCCTCCTACAATGAGCAGTTCTTC

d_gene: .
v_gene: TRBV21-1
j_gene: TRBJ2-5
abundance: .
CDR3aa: CASSKVAGETQYF
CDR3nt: TGTGCCAGCAGCAAAGTTGCGGGTGAGACCCAGTACTTC

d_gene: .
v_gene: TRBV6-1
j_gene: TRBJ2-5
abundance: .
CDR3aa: CASSPRGGETQYF
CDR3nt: TGTGCCAGCAGTCCCCGGGGTGGAGAGACCCAGTACTTC

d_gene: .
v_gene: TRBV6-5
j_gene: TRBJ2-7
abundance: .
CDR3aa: CASSNTGSEQYF
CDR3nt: TGTGCCAGCAGTAACACAGGGTCCGAGCAGTACTTC

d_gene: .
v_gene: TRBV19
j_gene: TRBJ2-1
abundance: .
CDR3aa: CASSIEWGGFRYNEQFF
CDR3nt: TGTGCCAGTAGTATAGAGTGGGGGGGCTTTCGGTACAATGAGCAGTTCTTC

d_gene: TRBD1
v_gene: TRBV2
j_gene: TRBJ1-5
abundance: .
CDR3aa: CASSSSDRTNQPQHF
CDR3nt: TGTGCCAGCAGTTCCTCGGACAGGACCAATCAGCCCCAGCATTTT

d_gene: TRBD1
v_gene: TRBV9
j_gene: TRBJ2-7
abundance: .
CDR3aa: CASSGWTGGVYEQYF
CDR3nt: TGTGCCAGCAGCGGCTGGACAGGGGGCGTTTACGAGCAGTACTTC

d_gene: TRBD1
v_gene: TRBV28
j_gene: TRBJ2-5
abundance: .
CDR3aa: CASSSQGEGARETQYF
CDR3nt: TGTGCCAGCAGTTCCCAGGGGGAAGGGGCACGAGAGACCCAGTACTTC

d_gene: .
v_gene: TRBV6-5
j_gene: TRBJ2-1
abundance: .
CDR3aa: CASRGGASAYNEQFF
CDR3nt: TGTGCCAGCAGGGGTGGGGCTAGCGCCTACAATGAGCAGTTCTTC

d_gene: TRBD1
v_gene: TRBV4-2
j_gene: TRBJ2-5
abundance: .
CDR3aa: CASSQAGQGAEETQYF
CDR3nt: TGTGCCAGCAGCCAAGCTGGCCAGGGGGCTGAGGAGACCCAGTACTTC

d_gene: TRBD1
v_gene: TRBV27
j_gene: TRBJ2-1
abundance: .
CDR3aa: CASSQGQGLRPTVGNEQFF
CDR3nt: TGTGCCAGCAGTCAAGGACAGGGGTTAAGGCCCACAGTTGGCAATGAGCAGTTCTTC

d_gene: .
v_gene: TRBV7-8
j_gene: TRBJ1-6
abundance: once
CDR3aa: CASSLSSGALSSYNSPLHF
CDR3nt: TGTGCCAGCAGCTTAAGTAGCGGAGCCCTAAGCTCCTATAATTCCCCCCTCCACTTT

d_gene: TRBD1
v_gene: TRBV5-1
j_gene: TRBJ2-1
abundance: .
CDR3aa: CASQSGTGTYNEQFF
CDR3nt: TGCGCCAGTCAATCCGGGACAGGAACCTACAATGAGCAGTTCTTC

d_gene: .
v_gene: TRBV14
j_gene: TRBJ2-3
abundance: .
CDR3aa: CASSQAGTRMDTQYF
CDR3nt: TGTGCCAGCAGCCAAGCAGGCACTCGGATGGATACGCAGTATTTT

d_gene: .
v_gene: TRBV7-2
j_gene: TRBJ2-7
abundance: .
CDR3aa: CASSQTSSSYEQYF
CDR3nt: TGTGCCAGCAGCCAAACTAGCTCCTCCTACGAGCAGTACTTC

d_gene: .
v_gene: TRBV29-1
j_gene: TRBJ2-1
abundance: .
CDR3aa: CSGVQSSYNEQFF
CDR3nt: TGCAGCGGGGTACAGAGCTCCTACAATGAGCAGTTCTTC